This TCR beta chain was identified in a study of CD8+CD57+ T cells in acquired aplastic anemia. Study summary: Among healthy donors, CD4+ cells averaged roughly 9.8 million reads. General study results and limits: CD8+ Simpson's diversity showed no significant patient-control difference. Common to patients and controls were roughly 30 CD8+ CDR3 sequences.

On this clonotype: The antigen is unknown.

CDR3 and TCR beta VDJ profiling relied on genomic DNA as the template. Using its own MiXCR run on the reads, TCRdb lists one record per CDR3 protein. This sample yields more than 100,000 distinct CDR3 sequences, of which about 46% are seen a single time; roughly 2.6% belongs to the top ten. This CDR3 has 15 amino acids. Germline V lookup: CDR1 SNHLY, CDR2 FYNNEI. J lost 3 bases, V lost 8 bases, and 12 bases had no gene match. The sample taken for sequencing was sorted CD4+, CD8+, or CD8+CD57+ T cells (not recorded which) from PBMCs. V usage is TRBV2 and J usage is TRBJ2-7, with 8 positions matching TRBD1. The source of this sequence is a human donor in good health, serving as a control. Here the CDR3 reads CASHGQGAHFYEQYF. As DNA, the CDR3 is TGTGCCAGCCACGGACAGGGCGCTCATTTCTACGAGCAGTACTTC.